The clone carrying this T cell receptor beta chain was counted only a few times. Its antigen is as yet unknown. The data were obtained in a study of cytomegalovirus exposure and HLA in healthy donors. Regarding the study as a whole: The likely origin of a cluster of highly shared sequence variants was a sequencing artifact.

The CDR3 consists of 16 residues. The germline V gene has CDR1 WNHNN and CDR2 SYGVQD (reference sequence). V lost 2 bases to trimming and J lost 9 bases, with 20 bases between them. The PCR contained 60 Vbeta and 13 Jbeta primers. Produced via immunoSEQ multiplex PCR; TCRdb's table is partial and in-frame only. The profile shows 120,000 or so clones, 15% to 20% of them singletons. Material for sequencing was PBMCs. V is TRBV10-1 and J is TRBJ2-1; weak D call: TRBD1 (6 bases). The sequence came from a female donor in good health and CMV-seropositive. The CDR3 DNA sequence: TGCGCCAGCAGTGAGACGCAGGACTGCCGAGGGGGTGAGCAGTTCTTC. Protein product: CASSETQDCRGGEQFF.